The rows below give T cell receptor beta chains drawn from one sample of a study of T cells in Graves' hyperthyroidism and ophthalmopathy. From the multiplex PCR reads, TCRdb called clonotypes with MiXCR, one entry per CDR3 protein. The table shows approximately 270,000 distinct CDR3 sequences, with roughly 14% occurring only once. Specimen: blood. These receptors came from a woman in her thirties or forties with Graves' hyperthyroidism that later progressed to Graves' ophthalmopathy. CDR3s include the opening cysteine and the closing phenylalanine or tryptophan. A D gene is named only where the DNA matches it firmly. Each size is how often the clone was seen (once, few, many) or a class if it is expanded.

D gene	J gene	V gene	clone size	CDR3 protein	CDR3 DNA
TRBD1	TRBJ2-7	TRBV14	many	CASSPRTGAPYEQYF	TGTGCCAGCAGCCCTAGGACAGGGGCCCCCTACGAGCAGTACTTC
TRBD2	TRBJ2-1	TRBV9	many	CASSVISGSNEQFF	TGTGCCAGCAGCGTGATTAGCGGGAGTAATGAGCAGTTCTTC
TRBD2	TRBJ2-7	TRBV27	many	CASSLAGGPSREQYF	TGTGCCAGCAGTTTAGCGGGAGGCCCCTCTCGGGAGCAGTACTTC
TRBD2	TRBJ2-7	TRBV27	few	CASSSGLAGGPYEQYF	TGTGCCAGCAGTTCGGGACTAGCGGGAGGGCCTTACGAGCAGTACTTC
TRBD1	TRBJ1-2	TRBV7-9	many	CASSFLTGGYGYTF	TGTGCCAGCAGCTTCCTGACAGGGGGCTATGGCTACACCTTC
-	TRBJ2-7	TRBV10-3	many	CATRSLRSDEQYF	TGTGCCACCCGTTCCCTGAGGTCGGACGAGCAGTACTTC
-	TRBJ1-3	TRBV28	many	CASSSPGVGRNTIYF	TGTGCCAGCAGTTCCCCTGGGGTTGGGCGAAACACCATATATTTT
-	TRBJ2-3	TRBV24-1	many	CATSQRSSTDTQYF	TGTGCCACCAGCCAGCGGAGTAGCACAGATACGCAGTATTTT
TRBD2	TRBJ2-1	TRBV10-3	many	CAIREGTSGRSYNEQFF	TGTGCCATCAGGGAAGGGACTAGCGGGAGGTCTTACAATGAGCAGTTCTTC
TRBD2	TRBJ2-7	TRBV9	many	CASSVEASGRYEQYF	TGTGCCAGCAGCGTAGAGGCTAGCGGGAGGTACGAGCAGTACTTC
TRBD2	TRBJ2-1	TRBV6-1	many	CASSSRLAGVGNEQFF	TGTGCCAGCAGTTCCCGACTAGCGGGAGTAGGTAATGAGCAGTTCTTC
TRBD2	TRBJ2-5	TRBV27	many	CASSSYRLAGELETQYF	TGTGCCAGCAGTTCCTATCGACTAGCGGGAGAGTTGGAGACCCAGTACTTC
TRBD1	TRBJ2-1	TRBV20-1	many	CSARPGQGLTEQFF	TGCAGTGCTAGACCTGGACAGGGGCTCACTGAGCAGTTCTTC
-	TRBJ2-2	TRBV24-1	many	CATSVTNTGELFF	TGTGCCACCAGTGTGACGAACACCGGGGAGCTGTTTTTT
-	TRBJ2-7	TRBV28	many	CASSSGDYEQYF	TGTGCCAGCAGTTCGGGTGACTACGAGCAGTACTTC
TRBD2	TRBJ2-6	TRBV28	many	CASSPGLAPMLDGANVLTF	TGTGCCAGCAGTCCAGGACTAGCGCCAATGCTGGATGGGGCCAACGTCCTGACTTTC
-	TRBJ2-1	TRBV3-1	few	CASSKEGGSDEQFF	TGTGCCAGCAGCAAGGAGGGAGGAAGCGATGAGCAGTTCTTC
-	TRBJ2-7	TRBV27	many	CASGSLVEPGGFYEQYF	TGTGCCAGCGGATCCCTAGTCGAGCCAGGAGGATTCTACGAGCAGTACTTC
-	TRBJ2-7	TRBV5-5	many	CASSPIGPPHRGPFYYEQYF	TGTGCCAGCAGCCCAATAGGGCCACCCCACAGAGGGCCTTTTTACTACGAGCAGTACTTC
TRBD1	TRBJ2-5	TRBV9	many	CASSGGQGAFETQYF	TGTGCCAGCAGCGGCGGACAGGGAGCCTTTGAGACCCAGTACTTC
TRBD1	TRBJ2-5	TRBV5-5	many	CASSLYGQGQETQYF	TGTGCCAGCAGCTTGTATGGACAGGGGCAAGAGACCCAGTACTTC
-	TRBJ2-1	TRBV9	many	CASSVVGGIPTYNEQFF	TGTGCCAGCAGCGTAGTCGGCGGGATTCCCACCTACAATGAGCAGTTCTTC